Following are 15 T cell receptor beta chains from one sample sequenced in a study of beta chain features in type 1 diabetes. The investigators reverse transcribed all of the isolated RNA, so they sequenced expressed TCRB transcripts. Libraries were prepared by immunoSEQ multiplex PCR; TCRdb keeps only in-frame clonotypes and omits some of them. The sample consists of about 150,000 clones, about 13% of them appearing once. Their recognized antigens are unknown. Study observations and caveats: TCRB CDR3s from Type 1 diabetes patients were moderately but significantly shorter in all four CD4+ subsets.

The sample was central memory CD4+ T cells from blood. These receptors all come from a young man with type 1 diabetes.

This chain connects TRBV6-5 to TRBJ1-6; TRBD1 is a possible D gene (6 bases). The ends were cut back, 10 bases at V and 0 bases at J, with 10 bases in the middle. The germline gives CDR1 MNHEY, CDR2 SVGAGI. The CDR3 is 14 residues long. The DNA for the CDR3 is TGTGCCATCACAGGGAGCTCCTATAATTCACCCCTCCACTTT. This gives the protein CAITGSSYNSPLHF.

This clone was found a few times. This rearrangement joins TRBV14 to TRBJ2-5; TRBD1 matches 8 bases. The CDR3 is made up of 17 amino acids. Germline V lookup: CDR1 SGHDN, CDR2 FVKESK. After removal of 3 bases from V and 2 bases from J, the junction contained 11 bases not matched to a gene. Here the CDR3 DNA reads TGTGCCAGCAGCCACCCAGGACAGGGACGGGGGCAAGAGACCCAGTACTTC. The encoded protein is CASSHPGQGRGQETQYF.

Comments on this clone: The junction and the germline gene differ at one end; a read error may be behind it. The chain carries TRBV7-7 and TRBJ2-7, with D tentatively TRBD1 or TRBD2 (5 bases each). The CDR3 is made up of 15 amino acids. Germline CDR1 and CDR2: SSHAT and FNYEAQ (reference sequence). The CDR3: CASSRVSGAGGEQYF. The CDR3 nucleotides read TGTGCTAGCAGCCGAGTGTCTGGGGCAGGAGGCGAGCAGTACTTC.

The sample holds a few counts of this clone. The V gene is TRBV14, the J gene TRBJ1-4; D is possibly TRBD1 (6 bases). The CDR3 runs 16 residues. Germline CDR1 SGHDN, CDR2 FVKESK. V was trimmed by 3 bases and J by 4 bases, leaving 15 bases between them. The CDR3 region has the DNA TGTGCCAGCAGCCAGCGACCGGGGGCGGATAATGAAAAACTGTTTTTT. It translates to CASSQRPGADNEKLFF.

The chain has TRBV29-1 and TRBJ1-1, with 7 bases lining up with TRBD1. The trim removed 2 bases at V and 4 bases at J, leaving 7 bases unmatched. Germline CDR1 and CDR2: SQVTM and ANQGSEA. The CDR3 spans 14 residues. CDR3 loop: CSVESGTVVTEAFF. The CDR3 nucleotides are TGCAGCGTTGAAAGTGGGACAGTAGTCACTGAAGCTTTCTTT.

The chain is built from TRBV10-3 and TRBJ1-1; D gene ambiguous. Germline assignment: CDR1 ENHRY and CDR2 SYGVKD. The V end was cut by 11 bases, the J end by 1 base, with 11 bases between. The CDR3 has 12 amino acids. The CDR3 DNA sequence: TGTGCCGGCCGAACTGGGAACACTGAAGCTTTCTTT. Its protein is CAGRTGNTEAFF.

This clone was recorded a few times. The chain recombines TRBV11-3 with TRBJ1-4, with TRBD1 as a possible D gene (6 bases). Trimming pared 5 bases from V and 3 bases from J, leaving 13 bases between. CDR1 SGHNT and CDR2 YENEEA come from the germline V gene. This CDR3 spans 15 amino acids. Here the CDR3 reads CASSKQGLPNEKLFF. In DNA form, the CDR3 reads TGTGCCAGCAGCAAACAGGGTTTGCCTAATGAAAAACTGTTTTTT.

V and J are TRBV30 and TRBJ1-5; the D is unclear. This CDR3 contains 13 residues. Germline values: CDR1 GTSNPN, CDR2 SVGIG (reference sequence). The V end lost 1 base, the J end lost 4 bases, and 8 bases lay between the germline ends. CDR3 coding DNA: TGTGCCTGGAGTGACCTTGGGAATCAGCCCCAGCATTTT. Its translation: CAWSDLGNQPQHF.

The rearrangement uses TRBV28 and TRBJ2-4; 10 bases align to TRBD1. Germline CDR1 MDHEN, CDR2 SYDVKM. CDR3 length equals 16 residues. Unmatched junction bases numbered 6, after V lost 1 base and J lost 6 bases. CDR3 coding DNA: TGTGCCAGCAGTTTATTCGGACAGGGGGAGGGAAACATTCAGTACTTC. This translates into CASSLFGQGEGNIQYF.

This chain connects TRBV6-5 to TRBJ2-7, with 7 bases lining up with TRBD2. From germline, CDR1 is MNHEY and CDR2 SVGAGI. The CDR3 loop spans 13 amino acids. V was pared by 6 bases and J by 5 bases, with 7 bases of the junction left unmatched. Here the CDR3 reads CASSRGVQDEQYF. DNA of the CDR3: TGTGCCAGCAGCCGGGGGGTTCAGGACGAGCAGTACTTC.

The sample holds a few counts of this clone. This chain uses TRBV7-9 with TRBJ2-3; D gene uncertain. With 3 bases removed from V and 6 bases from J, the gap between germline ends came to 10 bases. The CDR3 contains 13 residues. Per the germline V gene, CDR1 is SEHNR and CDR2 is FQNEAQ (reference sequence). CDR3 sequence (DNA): TGTGCCAGCAGCTTCCCGGTTGTGGATACGCAGTATTTT. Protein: CASSFPVVDTQYF. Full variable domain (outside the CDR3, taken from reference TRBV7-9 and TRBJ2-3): DTGVSQNPRHKITKRGQNVTFRCDPISEHNRLYWYRQTLGQGPEFLTYFQNEAQLEKSRLLSDRFSAERPKGSFSTLEIQRTEQGDSAMYLCASSFPVVDTQYFGPGTRLTVL.

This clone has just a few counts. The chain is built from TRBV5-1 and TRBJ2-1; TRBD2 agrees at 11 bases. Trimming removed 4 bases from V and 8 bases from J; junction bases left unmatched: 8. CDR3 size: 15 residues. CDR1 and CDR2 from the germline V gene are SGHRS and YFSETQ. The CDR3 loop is CASSPSSGGMDEQFF. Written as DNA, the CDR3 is TGCGCCAGCAGCCCCTCTAGCGGGGGGATGGATGAGCAGTTCTTC.

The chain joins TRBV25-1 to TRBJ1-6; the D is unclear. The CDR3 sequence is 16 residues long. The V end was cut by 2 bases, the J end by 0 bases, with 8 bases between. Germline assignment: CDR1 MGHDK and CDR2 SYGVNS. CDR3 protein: CASSEQTFSYNSPLHF. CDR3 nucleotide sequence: TGTGCCAGCAGTGAACAAACCTTCTCCTATAATTCACCCCTCCACTTT.

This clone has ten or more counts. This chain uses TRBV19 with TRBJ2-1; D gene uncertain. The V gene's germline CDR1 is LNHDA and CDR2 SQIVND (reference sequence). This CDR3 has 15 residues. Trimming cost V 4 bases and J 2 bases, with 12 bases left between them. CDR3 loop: CASSTQWAPYNEQFF. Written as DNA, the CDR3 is TGTGCCAGTAGTACCCAATGGGCACCCTACAATGAGCAGTTCTTC.

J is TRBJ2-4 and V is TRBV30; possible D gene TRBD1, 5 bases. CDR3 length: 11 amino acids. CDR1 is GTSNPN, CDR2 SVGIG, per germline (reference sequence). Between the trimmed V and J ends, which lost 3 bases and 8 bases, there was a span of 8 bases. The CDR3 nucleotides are TGTGCCTGGAGAGTAGGGGACATTCAGTACTTC. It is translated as CAWRVGDIQYF.